The 8 T cell receptor beta chains listed next were all sequenced from one sample in a study of CD8 T cells in Susac syndrome. RNA in amounts of about 0.5 to 1 ug was reverse transcribed with random hexamers. TCRdb called the immunoSEQ multiplex PCR reads again in MiXCR, with one record for every CDR3 protein. This sample yields 100,000 to 150,000 distinct CDR3 sequences, of which approximately 94% are seen a single time; less than 0.15% belongs to the top ten. The sample taken for sequencing was CD4+ T cells from PBMCs. The receptors shown here come from a human donor with multiple sclerosis.

This clonotype was found once. The V gene is TRBV2, the J gene TRBJ2-7, with D uncertain. The germline V gene encodes CDR1 SNHLY and CDR2 FYNNEI. With 6 bases removed from V and 2 bases from J, the gap between germline ends came to 14 bases. The CDR3 extends over 14 amino acids. CDR3 sequence: CASRRLNTAYEQYF. Written as DNA, the CDR3 is TGTGCCAGCAGACGGTTGAATACTGCCTACGAGCAGTACTTC.

The chain is built from TRBV5-1 and TRBJ1-6, with 7 bases aligning to TRBD1. Germline-derived CDR1 and CDR2 are SGHRS and YFSETQ. The ends lost 6 bases at V and 5 bases at J; junction bases unmatched: 2. The CDR3 is 13 amino acids. This CDR3 is CASTTGDNSPLHF. As DNA, the CDR3 is TGCGCCAGCACAACAGGGGATAATTCACCCCTCCACTTT. Full variable domain (outside the CDR3, taken from reference TRBV5-1 and TRBJ1-6): KAGVTQTPRYLIKTRGQQVTLSCSPISGHRSVSWYQQTPGQGLQFLFEYFSETQRNKGNFPGRFSGRQFSNSRSEMNVSTLELGDSALYLCASTTGDNSPLHFGNGTRLTVT.

In its sample, this clonotype was seen once. The V call is TRBV20-1, the J call TRBJ2-2; 10 nucleotides match TRBD2. CDR3 length equals 15 residues. Germline trimming cut 5 bases from V and 5 bases from J; bases unmatched to any gene: 8. Germline loops: CDR1 DFQATT, CDR2 SNEGSKA (reference sequence). Here the CDR3 DNA reads TGCAGTGCTCCTATAGCGGGAGGCGTTACCGGGGAGCTGTTTTTT. Translating it yields CSAPIAGGVTGELFF.

The V gene is TRBV29-1, the J gene TRBJ2-7; maybe TRBD2 (5 bases). The CDR3 totals 13 residues. V was shortened by 6 bases and J by 5 bases, with 17 bases between the two germline ends. Germline lookup yields CDR1 SQVTM and CDR2 ANQGSEA. CDR3 sequence reads: CSVKERDPDEQYF. CDR3 sequence (DNA): TGCAGCGTGAAGGAGAGGGATCCGGACGAGCAGTACTTC.

This chain connects TRBV20-1 to TRBJ2-1; 15 bases align to TRBD2. V shed 5 bases and J 7 bases; nucleotides not matched to a gene: 3. Germline values: CDR1 DFQATT, CDR2 SNEGSKA (reference sequence). The CDR3 totals 14 residues. The CDR3 sequence: CSASGTSGRNEQFF. The CDR3 coding sequence is TGCAGTGCTTCCGGGACTAGCGGGAGGAATGAGCAGTTCTTC.

The chain uses TRBV7-9 and TRBJ2-7; D could derive from TRBD1 or TRBD2 (5 bases each). This CDR3 spans 14 amino acids. The V and J ends lost 3 bases and 2 bases respectively, with 11 bases between them. In germline, CDR1 is SEHNR, CDR2 FQNEAQ (reference sequence). The CDR3 region has the DNA TGTGCCAGCAGCTTGCTCGGGGCTACCTACGAGCAGTACTTC. Translation gives CASSLLGATYEQYF. Full variable domain (outside the CDR3, taken from reference TRBV7-9 and TRBJ2-7): DTGVSQNPRHKITKRGQNVTFRCDPISEHNRLYWYRQTLGQGPEFLTYFQNEAQLEKSRLLSDRFSAERPKGSFSTLEIQRTEQGDSAMYLCASSLLGATYEQYFGPGTRLTVT.

DNA of the CDR3: TGCGCCAGCAGCCAAGATATACAATACACTGAAGCTTTCTTT. As protein: CASSQDIQYTEAFF. The chain links TRBV4-1 to TRBJ1-1; the D is unclear. This CDR3 spans 14 amino acids. The germline gives CDR1 MGHRA, CDR2 YSYEKL. V shed 0 bases and J shed 3 bases, with 8 bases lying between them.

The CDR3 nucleotides read TGCGCCAGCAGCTCGGGACAGCGTAGCACAGATACGCAGTATTTT. It codes for CASSSGQRSTDTQYF. The chain is built from TRBV5-1 and TRBJ2-3, with 7 bases aligning to TRBD1. J lost 0 bases, V lost 3 bases, and 4 bases had no gene match. Germline V gene lookup returns CDR1 SGHRS and CDR2 YFSETQ. CDR3 length: 15 residues.